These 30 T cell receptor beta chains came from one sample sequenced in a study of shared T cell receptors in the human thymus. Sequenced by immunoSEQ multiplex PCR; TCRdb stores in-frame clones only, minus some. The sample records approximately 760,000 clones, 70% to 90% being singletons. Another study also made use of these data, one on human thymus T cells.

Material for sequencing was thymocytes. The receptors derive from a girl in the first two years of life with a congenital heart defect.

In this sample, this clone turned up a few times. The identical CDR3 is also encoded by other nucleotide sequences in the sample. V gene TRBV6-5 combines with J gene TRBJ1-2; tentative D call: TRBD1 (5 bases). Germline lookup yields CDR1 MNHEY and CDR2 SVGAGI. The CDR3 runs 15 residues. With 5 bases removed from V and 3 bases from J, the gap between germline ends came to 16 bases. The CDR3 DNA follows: TGTGCCAGCAGTACACTGCCTGGGGCCTACTATGGCTACACCTTC. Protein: CASSTLPGAYYGYTF.

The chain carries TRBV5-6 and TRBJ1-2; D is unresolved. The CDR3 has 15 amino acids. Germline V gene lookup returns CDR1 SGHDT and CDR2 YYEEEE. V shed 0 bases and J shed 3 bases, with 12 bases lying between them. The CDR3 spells CASSLGPEEDYGYTF. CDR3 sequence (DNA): TGTGCCAGCAGCTTGGGTCCCGAAGAGGACTATGGCTACACCTTC.

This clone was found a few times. CDR3 DNA sequence: TGTGCCACCAGCAGAGTCCCCGGACAGGGGAGGATGATGAACACTGAAGCTTTCTTT. This encodes CATSRVPGQGRMMNTEAFF. V is TRBV15 and J is TRBJ1-1, with 9 bases identical to TRBD1. The CDR3 extends over 19 amino acids. Trimming took 1 base from V and 0 from J; bases not matched to a gene: 12. Germline CDR1 reads LNHNV; CDR2 reads YYDKDF (reference sequence). Together with reference TRBV15 and TRBJ1-1, the CDR3 gives the full variable domain: DAMVIQNPRYQVTQFGKPVTLSCSQTLNHNVMYWYQQKSSQAPKLLFHYYDKDFNNEADTPDNFQSRRPNTSFCFLDIRSPGLGDTAMYLCATSRVPGQGRMMNTEAFFGQGTRLTVV.

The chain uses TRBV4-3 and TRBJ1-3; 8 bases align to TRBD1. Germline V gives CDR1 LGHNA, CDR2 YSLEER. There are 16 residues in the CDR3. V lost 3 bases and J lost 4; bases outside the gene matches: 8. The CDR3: CASSQAGGHEGNTIYF. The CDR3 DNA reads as TGCGCCAGCAGCCAGGCAGGGGGCCACGAAGGAAACACCATATATTTT.

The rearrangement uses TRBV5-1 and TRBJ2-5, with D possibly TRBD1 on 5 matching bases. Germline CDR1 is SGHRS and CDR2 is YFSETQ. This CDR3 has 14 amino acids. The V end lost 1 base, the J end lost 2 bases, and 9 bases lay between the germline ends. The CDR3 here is CASSLTGPQETQYF. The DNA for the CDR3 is TGCGCCAGCAGCTTGACAGGCCCTCAAGAGACCCAGTACTTC.

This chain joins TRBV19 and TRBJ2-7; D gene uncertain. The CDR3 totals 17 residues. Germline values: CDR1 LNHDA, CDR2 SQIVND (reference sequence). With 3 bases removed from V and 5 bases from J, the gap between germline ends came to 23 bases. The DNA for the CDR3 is TGTGCCAGTAGTATGGTGTCTCGCCCCGGGTCACCCGACGAGCAGTACTTC. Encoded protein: CASSMVSRPGSPDEQYF.

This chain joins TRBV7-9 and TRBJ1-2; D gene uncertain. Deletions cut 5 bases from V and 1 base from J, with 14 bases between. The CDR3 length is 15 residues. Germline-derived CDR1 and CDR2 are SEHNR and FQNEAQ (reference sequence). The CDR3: CASSAGITDNYGYTF. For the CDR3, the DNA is TGTGCCAGCAGCGCGGGGATTACTGATAACTATGGCTACACCTTC. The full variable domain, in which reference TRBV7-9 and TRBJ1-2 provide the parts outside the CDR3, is DTGVSQNPRHKITKRGQNVTFRCDPISEHNRLYWYRQTLGQGPEFLTYFQNEAQLEKSRLLSDRFSAERPKGSFSTLEIQRTEQGDSAMYLCASSAGITDNYGYTFGSGTRLTVV.

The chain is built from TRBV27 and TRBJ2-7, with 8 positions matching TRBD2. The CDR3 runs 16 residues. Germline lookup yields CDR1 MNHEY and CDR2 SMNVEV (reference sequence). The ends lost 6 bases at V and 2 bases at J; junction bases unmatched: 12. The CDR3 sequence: CASSPGGGRLAYEQYF. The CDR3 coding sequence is TGTGCCAGCAGCCCCGGCGGGGGGAGGTTAGCCTACGAGCAGTACTTC.

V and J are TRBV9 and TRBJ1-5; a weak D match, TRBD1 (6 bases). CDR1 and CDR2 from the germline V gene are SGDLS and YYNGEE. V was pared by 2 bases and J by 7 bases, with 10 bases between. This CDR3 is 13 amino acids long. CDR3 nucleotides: TGTGCCAGCAGCGTTCAGGGGTCCCAGCCCCAGCATTTT. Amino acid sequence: CASSVQGSQPQHF.

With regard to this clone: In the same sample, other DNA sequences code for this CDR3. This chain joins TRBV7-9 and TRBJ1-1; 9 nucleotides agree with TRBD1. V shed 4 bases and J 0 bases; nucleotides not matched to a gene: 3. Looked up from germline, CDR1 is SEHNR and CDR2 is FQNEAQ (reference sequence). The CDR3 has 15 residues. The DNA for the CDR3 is TGTGCCAGCAGCTCCGGACAGGGGATGAACACTGAAGCTTTCTTT. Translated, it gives CASSSGQGMNTEAFF.

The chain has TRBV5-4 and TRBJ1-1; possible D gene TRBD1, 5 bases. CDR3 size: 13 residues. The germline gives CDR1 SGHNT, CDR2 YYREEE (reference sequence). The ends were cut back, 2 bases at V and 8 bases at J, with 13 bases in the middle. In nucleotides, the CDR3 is TGTGCCAGCAGCTTCTTGCCGTGGACAGAAGCTTTCTTT. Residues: CASSFLPWTEAFF.

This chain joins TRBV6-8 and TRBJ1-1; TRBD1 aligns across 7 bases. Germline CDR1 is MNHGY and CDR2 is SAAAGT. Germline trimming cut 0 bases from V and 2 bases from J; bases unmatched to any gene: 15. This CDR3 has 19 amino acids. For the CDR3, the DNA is TGTGCCAGCAGTTACTCCGTGGGGTGGCCCGGGACAGCAAACACTGAAGCTTTCTTT. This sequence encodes CASSYSVGWPGTANTEAFF.

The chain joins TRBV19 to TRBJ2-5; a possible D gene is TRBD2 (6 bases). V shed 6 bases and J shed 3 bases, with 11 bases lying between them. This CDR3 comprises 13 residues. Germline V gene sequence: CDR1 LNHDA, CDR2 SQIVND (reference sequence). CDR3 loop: CASRGWEEETQYF. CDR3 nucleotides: TGTGCCAGTAGAGGGTGGGAGGAAGAGACCCAGTACTTC.

DNA for the CDR3: TGCAGTGGTCTGGCACCCGCCTTCTTT. It encodes CSGLAPAFF. The V call is TRBV20-1, the J call TRBJ1-1, with D uncertain. The ends were cut back, 7 bases at V and 14 bases at J, with 14 bases in the middle. This CDR3 spans 9 amino acids. Germline assignment: CDR1 DFQATT and CDR2 SNEGSKA (reference sequence).

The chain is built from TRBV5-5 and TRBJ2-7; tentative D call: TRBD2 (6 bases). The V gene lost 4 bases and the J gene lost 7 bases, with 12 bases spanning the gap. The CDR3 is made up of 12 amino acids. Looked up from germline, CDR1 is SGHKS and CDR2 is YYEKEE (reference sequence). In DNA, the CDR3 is TGTGCCAGCAGCACAAGACGGGGGGAGCAGTACTTC. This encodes CASSTRRGEQYF.

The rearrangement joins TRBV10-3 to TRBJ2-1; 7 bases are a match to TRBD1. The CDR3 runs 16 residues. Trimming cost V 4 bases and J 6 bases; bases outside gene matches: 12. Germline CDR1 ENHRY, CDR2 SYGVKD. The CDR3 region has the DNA TGTGCCATCAGTGCACGGCAGGGGGTAAAACTCAATGAGCAGTTCTTC. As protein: CAISARQGVKLNEQFF.

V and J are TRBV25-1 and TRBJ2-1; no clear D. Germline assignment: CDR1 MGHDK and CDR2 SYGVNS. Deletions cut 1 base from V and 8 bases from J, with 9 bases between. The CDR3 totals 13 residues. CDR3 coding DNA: TGTGCCAGCAGTGAATTTCAGGTAGATGAGCAGTTCTTC. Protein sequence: CASSEFQVDEQFF.

The CDR3: CASSVAGFYGYTF. The CDR3, as DNA: TGTGCCAGCAGCGTAGCAGGTTTCTATGGCTACACCTTC. V gene TRBV9 combines with J gene TRBJ1-2; no definite D call. Germline lookup yields CDR1 SGDLS and CDR2 YYNGEE. Trimming took 0 bases from V and 4 from J, leaving 7 bases between them. This CDR3 comprises 13 residues.

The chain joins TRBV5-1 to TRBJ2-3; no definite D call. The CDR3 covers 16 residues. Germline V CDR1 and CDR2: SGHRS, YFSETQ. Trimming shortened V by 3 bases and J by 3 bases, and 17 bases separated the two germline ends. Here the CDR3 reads CASSSILRKETDTQYF. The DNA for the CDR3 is TGCGCCAGCAGCTCGATCCTCAGGAAAGAAACAGATACGCAGTATTTT.

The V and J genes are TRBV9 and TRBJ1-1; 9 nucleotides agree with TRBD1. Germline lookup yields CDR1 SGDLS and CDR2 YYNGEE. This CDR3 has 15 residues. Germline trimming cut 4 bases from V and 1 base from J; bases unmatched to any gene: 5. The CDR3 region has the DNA TGTGCCAGCAGCCCGGGGACAGGGAAGAACACTGAAGCTTTCTTT. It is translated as CASSPGTGKNTEAFF.

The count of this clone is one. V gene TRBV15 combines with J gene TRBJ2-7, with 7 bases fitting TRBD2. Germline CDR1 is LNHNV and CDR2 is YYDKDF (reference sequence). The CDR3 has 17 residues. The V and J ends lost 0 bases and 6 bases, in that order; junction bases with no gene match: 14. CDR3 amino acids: CATSRDQRGATGGEQYF. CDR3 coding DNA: TGTGCCACCAGCAGAGATCAAAGAGGGGCCACGGGGGGCGAGCAGTACTTC. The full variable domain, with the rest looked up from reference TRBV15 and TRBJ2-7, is DAMVIQNPRYQVTQFGKPVTLSCSQTLNHNVMYWYQQKSSQAPKLLFHYYDKDFNNEADTPDNFQSRRPNTSFCFLDIRSPGLGDTAMYLCATSRDQRGATGGEQYFGPGTRLTVT.

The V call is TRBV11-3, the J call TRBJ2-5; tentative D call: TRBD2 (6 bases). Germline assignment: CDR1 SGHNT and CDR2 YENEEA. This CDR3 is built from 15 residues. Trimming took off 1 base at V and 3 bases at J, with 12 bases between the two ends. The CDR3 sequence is CASSLGRGGEETQYF. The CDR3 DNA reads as TGTGCCAGCAGCTTAGGACGGGGAGGAGAAGAGACCCAGTACTTC.

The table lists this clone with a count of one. The CDR3 nucleotides read TGCGCCAGCAGCTGGGGGGACAGGGAGGATCCCCTGCTGGCTGAAGCTTTCTTT. This encodes CASSWGDREDPLLAEAFF. This chain uses TRBV5-1 with TRBJ1-1; 9 bases map to TRBD1. CDR1 and CDR2 from the germline V gene are SGHRS and YFSETQ. The CDR3 is 18 amino acids. The V and J ends lost 3 bases and 6 bases, in that order; junction bases with no gene match: 18.

The CDR3 coding sequence is TGCGCCAGCAGCCAAGAATCCTCCCCCACGCGACAGTTCTATAGCAATCAGCCCCAGCATTTT. It translates to CASSQESSPTRQFYSNQPQHF. This chain links TRBV4-1 with TRBJ1-5; D perhaps matches TRBD1 (5 bases). The CDR3 contains 21 residues. V lost 0 bases, J lost 0 bases, and 24 bases lay in between. CDR1 and CDR2 (germline): MGHRA, YSYEKL.

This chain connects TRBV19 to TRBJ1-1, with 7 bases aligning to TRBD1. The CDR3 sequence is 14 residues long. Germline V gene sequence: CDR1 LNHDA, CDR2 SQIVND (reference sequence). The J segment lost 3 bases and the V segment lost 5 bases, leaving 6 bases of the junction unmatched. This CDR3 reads CASSQYQGDTEAFF. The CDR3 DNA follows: TGTGCCAGTAGTCAATACCAGGGGGACACTGAAGCTTTCTTT.

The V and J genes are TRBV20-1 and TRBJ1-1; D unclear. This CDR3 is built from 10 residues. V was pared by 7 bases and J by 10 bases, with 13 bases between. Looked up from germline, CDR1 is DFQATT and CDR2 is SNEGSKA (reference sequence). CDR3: CSVLQWAAFF. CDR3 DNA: TGCAGTGTCCTTCAATGGGCAGCTTTCTTT.

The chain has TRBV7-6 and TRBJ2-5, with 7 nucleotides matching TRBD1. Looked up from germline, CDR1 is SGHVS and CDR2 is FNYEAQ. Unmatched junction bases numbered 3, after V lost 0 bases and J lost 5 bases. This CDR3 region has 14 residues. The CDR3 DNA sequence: TGTGCCAGCAGCTTAGCCCGCAGGGGGGAGACCCAGTACTTC. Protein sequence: CASSLARRGETQYF.

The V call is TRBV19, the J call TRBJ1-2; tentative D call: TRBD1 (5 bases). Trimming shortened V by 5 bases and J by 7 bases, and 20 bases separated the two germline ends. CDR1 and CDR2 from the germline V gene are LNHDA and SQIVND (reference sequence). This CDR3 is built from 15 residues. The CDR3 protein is CASSSCSLGQGGYTF. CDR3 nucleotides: TGTGCCAGTAGTTCTTGCTCGCTTGGGCAGGGTGGCTACACCTTC.

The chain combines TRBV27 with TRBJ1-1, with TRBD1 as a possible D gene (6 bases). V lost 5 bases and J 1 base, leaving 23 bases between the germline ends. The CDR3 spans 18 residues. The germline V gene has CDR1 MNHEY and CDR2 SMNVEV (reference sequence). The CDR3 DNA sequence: TGTGCCAGCAGTGTGGATCAACAGGGAAAAGAAAGGAACACTGAAGCTTTCTTT. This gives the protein CASSVDQQGKERNTEAFF.

CDR3 loop: CASGFHGHTGNTIYF. The CDR3, as DNA: TGTGCTAGTGGTTTCCACGGACACACTGGAAACACCATATATTTT. The gene calls are TRBV12-5 and TRBJ1-3, with TRBD1 as a possible D gene (5 bases). The CDR3 is 15 residues long. CDR1 LGHNT and CDR2 FRNRAP come from the germline V gene. V lost 3 bases to trimming and J lost 2 bases, with 11 bases between them.